The following is a T cell receptor (beta chain) sequence with its context. These data belong to a study of blood T cell repertoires in COVID-19. Per the original methods: Amplification of reference gene primers provided the estimated nucleated cell counts. TCRdb keeps only in-frame clones here, not all; method: immunoSEQ multiplex PCR. For V, J and clone size, that table is used; D and trimming come from the DNA. The sample lists 45,000 or so clones; around 87% were seen once. V gave up 5 bases and J gave up 1 base, with 11 bases separating them. The germline V gene has CDR1 SGHVS and CDR2 FQNEAQ. This CDR3 is 14 amino acids long.

This receptor was identified in an elderly woman with active COVID-19. This sequence joins TRBV7-8 and TRBJ1-1; D is perhaps TRBD1 (6 bases). The sequencing sample was made of peripheral blood. The CDR3, as DNA: TGTGCCAGCAGCGGGGGACATGGGAACACTGAAGCTTTCTTT. Translation gives CASSGGHGNTEAFF.